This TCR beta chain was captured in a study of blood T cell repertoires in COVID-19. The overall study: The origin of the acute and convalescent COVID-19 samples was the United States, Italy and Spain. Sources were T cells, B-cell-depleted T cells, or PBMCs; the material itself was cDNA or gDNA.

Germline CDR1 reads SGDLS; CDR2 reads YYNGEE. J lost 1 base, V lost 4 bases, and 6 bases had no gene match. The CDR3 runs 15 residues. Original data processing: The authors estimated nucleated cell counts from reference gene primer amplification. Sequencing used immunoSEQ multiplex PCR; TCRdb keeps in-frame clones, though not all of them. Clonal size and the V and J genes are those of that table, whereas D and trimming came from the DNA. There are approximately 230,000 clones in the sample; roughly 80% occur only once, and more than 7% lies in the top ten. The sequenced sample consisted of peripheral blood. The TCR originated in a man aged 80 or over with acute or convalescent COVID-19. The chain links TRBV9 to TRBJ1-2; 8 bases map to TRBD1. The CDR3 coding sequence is TGTGCCAGCAGCTCCGGACAGGGCCTTAACTATGGCTACACCTTC. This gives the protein CASSSGQGLNYGYTF.